In this sample, the clone carrying this TCR beta chain turned up once. This entry comes from a study of T-cell reconstitution after alpha-beta-depleted transplantation in children. TCRbeta library construction was performed incorporating unique molecular identifiers. TCRdb redid the calling of the PCR reads with MiXCR, one entry per CDR3 protein. This sample carries some 500,000 distinct CDR3 sequences, about 17% of them seen once, and the ten largest clones take about 3.1%. Germline lookup yields CDR1 KGHSH and CDR2 LQKENI. Losses at the gene ends were 0 bases for V and 1 base for J; bases not matched to a gene: 8. The CDR3 has 18 amino acids.

This specimen consisted of PBMCs from the stem cell graft donor, obtained from the stem cell graft. This receptor was identified in a human donor who donated a stem cell graft to a child with acute lymphoblastic leukemia. The chain joins TRBV18 to TRBJ2-3, with TRBD2 matching 9 bases. The CDR3 nucleotides are TGTGCCAGCTCACCACCGGGACTAGCTGACCTGGGCACAGATACGCAGTATTTT. Amino acids: CASSPPGLADLGTDTQYF.